This T cell receptor (beta chain) was documented in a study of identical twins. With no exceptions, donors were healthy Caucasians. Notes on the study in general: Within twin pairs, the out-of-frame alpha sequences they shared showed excess low generation probability.

This clonotype appeared a few times. Its antigen remains unknown. Per germline, CDR1 SGHRS and CDR2 YFSETQ. V was shortened by 3 bases and J by 1 base, with 10 bases between the two germline ends. The CDR3 runs 14 residues. TCRdb re-called the 5' RACE reads with MiXCR, one entry per CDR3 protein. The sample consists of about 490,000 distinct CDR3 sequences, nearly 15% of them appearing once. These data were also filed under a second study, of yellow fever vaccine responses in identical twins.

The chain is built from TRBV5-1 and TRBJ1-1, with D maybe TRBD1 (5 bases). This sequence originates from a woman aged 18-29 years in good health. What was sequenced was CD4+ T cells sorted from blood. The CDR3 protein is CASSSQDKNTEAFF. CDR3 sequence (DNA): TGCGCCAGCAGCTCCCAGGACAAGAACACTGAAGCTTTCTTT. Full variable domain (remainder filled in from reference TRBV5-1 and TRBJ1-1): KAGVTQTPRYLIKTRGQQVTLSCSPISGHRSVSWYQQTPGQGLQFLFEYFSETQRNKGNFPGRFSGRQFSNSRSEMNVSTLELGDSALYLCASSSQDKNTEAFFGQGTRLTVV.